The present T cell receptor (beta chain) was sequenced within a study of CD8 T cells in ankylosing spondylitis. This clonotype was observed at least ten times. Its target is unknown. Study-wide results and caveats: Seemingly characteristic of ankylosing spondylitis blood was a TCR beta motif consisting of several highly homologous variants.

Using its own MiXCR run on the 5' RACE reads, TCRdb lists one record per CDR3 protein. This sample has 350,000 or so distinct CDR3 sequences, with around 10% found just once. CDR3 length equals 14 residues. The V and J ends lost 6 bases and 3 bases respectively, with 18 bases between them. Germline V gene data show CDR1 as SQVTM and CDR2 as ANQGSEA. This chain links TRBV29-1 with TRBJ2-7; the D gene is possibly TRBD1 (5 bases). The sequencing sample was made of blood, either unsorted or a sorted T cell fraction (not recorded which). The TCR sequence derives from a female donor with ankylosing spondylitis or in good health (not recorded which). The CDR3 DNA follows: TGCAGCGTCGGTAGGGGTCCCGGGCGCTACGAGCAGTACTTC. Its protein is CSVGRGPGRYEQYF.